This T cell receptor beta chain was retrieved from a study of blood T cell repertoires in COVID-19. Methods used by the authors: Nucleated cell number was recorded as an estimate derived from reference gene primer amplification. Repertoires were generated with immunoSEQ multiplex PCR, while TCRdb's copy carries only in-frame clones and drops some. The D gene and trimming were derived from the DNA, and the V and J assignments and clone size from that table. The top ten clones hold more than 0.65% of a sample with roughly 230,000 clones, around 90% of them seen once. With V trimmed by 1 base and J by 1 base, 10 bases remained unmatched. This CDR3 is 18 amino acids long. From germline, CDR1 is SNHLY and CDR2 FYNNEI. This clone was observed once.

The J gene is TRBJ1-1, the V gene TRBV2, with 9 bases matching TRBD1. The sequence was obtained from a man aged 25-45 years with COVID-19, enrolled during active disease. The sample consisted of peripheral blood. The CDR3 here is CASSEEWFRTGENTEAFF. CDR3 sequence (DNA): TGTGCCAGCAGTGAAGAGTGGTTTCGGACAGGGGAGAACACTGAAGCTTTCTTT.